The sequence of this T cell receptor beta chain was determined in a study of T-cell memory formation after mild COVID-19 (dated by TCRdb to the early 2020s). Broadly, across the study: TCR sequence clusters from the two donors were found to be largely donor specific. Longitudinal TCRalpha and TCRbeta repertoire sequencing tracked T-cell clones expanding and contracting after mild COVID-19 in a couple of donors. Two young, previously healthy adult volunteers, one female and one male, were included in the cohort.

General findings and caveats noted by the study authors: Some responding clones were detected in pre-infection memory, suggesting pre-existing cross-reactive memory T cells joined the SARS-CoV-2 response. Only two mild cases were covered in the study, and larger cohorts including severe cases with pre-infection samples were considered necessary. Contracting CD4+ clones were found mainly in CM and EM memory subsets, while CD8+ clones were enriched in EMRA. From day 15 to 85, contracting clones showed balanced CD4/CD8 phenotypes, whereas a second wave of clones that expanded from day 15 to 37 leaned towards CD4+. SARS-CoV-2 specificity was not confirmed for the second-wave clones peaking on day 37.

PBMCs were isolated by Ficoll-Paque density gradient centrifugation. The germline V gene specifies SQVTM as CDR1 and ANQGSEA as CDR2. V is clipped by 4 bases and J by 6 bases, and the sequence between their germline boundaries is 6 bases long. The cysteine opens and the phenylalanine closes a CDR3 of 10 amino acids. The entry retains the CDR3 DNA only, 30 bases that are in frame from base 1. This clonotype was seen many times. This receptor's antigen is unknown. Nothing much larger sits one base from this clone, and base qualities are not available. The instrument given in TCRdb is Illumina NovaSeq 6000. cDNA libraries for TCRalpha and TCRbeta were prepared by 5'RACE using constant-segment primers, with sample barcodes and unique molecular identifiers added. RNA was extracted from every sample with Trizol reagent. Libraries were amplified in two PCR steps, with a second sample barcode and Illumina TruSeq adapters added in the second step. Sequencing of the libraries was done on an Illumina NovaSeq, producing 2 x 150 bp paired-end reads. The published analysis was carried out like this. With migec v1.2.7, reads were demultiplexed and then collapsed into UMI-guided consensus sequences. With mixcr v2.1.11, UMI consensuses were aligned to TRA and TRB V and J templates and assembled into clonotypes. Expanded or contracted clonotypes were those called significant by both edgeR and NoisET, with noise models trained on biological replicates. edgeR calls used a false discovery rate-adjusted p below 0.01 and a log2 fold-change threshold of 1. As an exploratory analysis of dynamics, max-normalized trajectories of the 1000 most abundant clonotypes were examined by PCA with hierarchical clustering. The CD4 or CD8 phenotype of responding clones was assigned using the separately sequenced CD4+ and CD8+ repertoires. Starting from the raw public reads, TCRdb applied fastp trimming at Q25, assembled clones with MiXCR and retained in-frame beta chains. Each entry merges the rows of one CDR3 protein and shows their most common DNA and genes. The V and J calls come from TCRdb's annotation, not from the publication. The sample has hundreds of thousands of distinct CDR3 sequences on record, roughly an eighth of them singletons. 22% of the sample rests with the top ten.

Here the chain combines TRBV29-1 and TRBJ1-2; the D gene assignment is ambiguous. The receptor comes from a man aged 18 to 29 who had mild COVID-19 (a few samples of this study predate the infection). The sample titles of this study are shuffled in the database, so cell type and time point are left out; the donor was told from shared clones. The source material was PBMCs or a T cell subset sorted from them (not recorded which). The CDR3 region has the sequence CSVVRNGYTF. Read as DNA, the sequence is TGCAGCGTTGTAAGGAATGGCTACACCTTC.